This TCR beta chain is drawn from a study of blood T cell repertoires in COVID-19. Across the whole study: The samples span acute and convalescent COVID-19 from the United States, Italy and Spain. T cells, B-cell-depleted T cells, or PBMCs provided the cDNA or gDNA that served as material.

In the authors' workflow: How many nucleated cells were present was estimated from reference gene primer amplification. The protocol was immunoSEQ multiplex PCR, while the TCRdb copy is restricted to in-frame clones and leaves out a portion. The DNA was the basis for D and trimming; V, J and clone size are from that table. This sample has around 160,000 clones; around four fifths occur once, and the top ten carry around two fifths. Material for sequencing was peripheral blood. The TCR comes from a human donor in a cohort sampled during active COVID-19.

The CDR3: CASSQGVGTAASYEQYF. CDR3 DNA sequence: TGTGCCAGCAGCCAAGGGGTTGGGACAGCCGCCTCCTACGAGCAGTACTTC. The genes are TRBV4-2 and TRBJ2-7; 7 bases line up with TRBD1. The J segment lost 0 bases and the V segment lost 1 base, leaving 9 bases of the junction unmatched. Germline CDR1 is LGHNA and CDR2 is YNFKEQ. The CDR3 is 17 residues long.